This T cell receptor beta chain came from a study of cytomegalovirus exposure and HLA in healthy donors (dated by TCRdb to 2016 to 2017). With respect to the entire study: The 500 to 800 repertoires of the first cohort and the 120 validation repertoires were produced on the same platform, according to a later analysis. The study aimed to test whether cataloging public T cell receptors could reveal signatures of past pathogen exposure. Along with the approximately 700-subject first cohort, a separate validation cohort of approximately 110 different subjects was used. To predict cytomegalovirus infection status, the study brought together high-throughput TCR immunosequencing, statistical association of individual TCRs with disease status, and machine learning. The research as a whole found: The authors suggested that the approach could potentially be generalized to other disease states and immunological phenotypes. Subsequent analysis determined that TCRs grouped into clusters in the first cohort also showed a tendency toward co-occurrence across the 130 or so validation repertoires, and 90% to 95% of cluster scores exceeded 0. In vitro tests confirmed that three of the cytomegalovirus-associated TCR beta chains recognize cytomegalovirus antigens. Cytomegalovirus status was reported to be diagnosed by the classifier with high specificity and sensitivity in both the original and validation cohorts. The study listed 150 to 200 TCR beta chains as associated with cytomegalovirus. Across donors, most TCR sequences were observed very rarely, whereas some public TCRs were present in many individuals. All 120 or so repertoires were used to score co-occurrence in the validation cohort in a later analysis, because that analysis had no HLA typing for the cohort.

The receptor library was made with the immunoSEQ multiplex PCR assay. The paper's data handling went like this. A statistical classification framework was built for diagnosing cytomegalovirus status from the catalog of TCR beta chain sequences. TCRdb took this table from immuneACCESS and kept in-frame rearrangements with V and J called. Such tables lack part of the clones; where checked against another copy, unresolved V genes explain under half of the gap, and the rest is unexplained. V and J calls and clone size are as listed in that table; D and trimming were resolved from the DNA. For this sample there are fewer than 400,000 clones; roughly 87% appear just once. The biggest ten clones account for around 0.96% of the sample. A word on this clone: Its antigen target is currently unknown. Per-nucleotide qualities are absent, and no much larger clonotype sits a single base away.

Separate from the approximately 730-subject first cohort, the validation cohort of about 110 subjects was the group to which the donors belonged. There are 15 amino acids in the CDR3, from cysteine to phenylalanine inclusive. Just CDR3 DNA is preserved here, 45 bases in frame from base 1. The germline V gene supplies CDR1 SGHRS and CDR2 YFSETQ. V and J are trimmed by 2 bases and 4 bases, and the gene matches miss 6 bases of the junction. The source of this sequence is a man under 40 in good health and CMV-seronegative. In this chain, TRBV5-1 is recombined with TRBJ2-7; 10 junctional bases match TRBD1. Sample: PBMCs. The DNA sequence reads TGCGCCAGCAGCTTCGGACAGGGGGGAATGTACGAGCAGTACTTC. This sequence encodes CASSFGQGGMYEQYF.